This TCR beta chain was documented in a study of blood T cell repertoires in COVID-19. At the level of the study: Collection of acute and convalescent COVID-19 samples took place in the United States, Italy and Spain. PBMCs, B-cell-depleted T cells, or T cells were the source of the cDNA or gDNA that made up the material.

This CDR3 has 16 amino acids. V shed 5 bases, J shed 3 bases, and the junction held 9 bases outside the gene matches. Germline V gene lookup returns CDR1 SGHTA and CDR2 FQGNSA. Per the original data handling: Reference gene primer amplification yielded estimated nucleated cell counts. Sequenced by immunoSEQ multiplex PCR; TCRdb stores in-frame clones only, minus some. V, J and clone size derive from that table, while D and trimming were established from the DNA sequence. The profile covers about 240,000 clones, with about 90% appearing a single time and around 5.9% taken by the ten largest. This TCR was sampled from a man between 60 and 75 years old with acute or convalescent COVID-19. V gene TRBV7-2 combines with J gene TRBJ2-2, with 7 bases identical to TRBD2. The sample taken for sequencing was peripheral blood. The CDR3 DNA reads TGTGCCAGCAGCCCGTTTTGGGGGGGGGACACCGGGGAGCTGTTTTTT. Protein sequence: CASSPFWGGDTGELFF.